The rows below give T cell receptor beta chains drawn from one sample of a study of molecular identifiers for immune sequencing clone quantification. TCRdb fed the PCR reads into MiXCR, producing one record per CDR3 protein. Of some 680,000 distinct CDR3 sequences listed, about 25% were seen once; the top ten hold 0.78%. Material: naive CD8+ T cells from blood, with Jurkat cell RNA spiked in. The source of these receptors is a human donor in good health. Some libraries in this study had Jurkat cell RNA spiked in. The CDR3 runs from the conserved cysteine through the conserved F or W. The D gene is left open where the match is weak. Size is stated for part of the rows, as once, few or many counts, or as a class when the clone is expanded.

v_gene: TRBV28; d_gene: -; abundance: many; j_gene: TRBJ2-3; CDR3aa: CASPTQYF; CDR3nt: TGTGCCAGCCCTACGCAGTATTTT
v_gene: TRBV19; d_gene: TRBD2; abundance: -; j_gene: TRBJ2-1; CDR3aa: CASRRAAGGNEQFF; CDR3nt: TGTGCCAGTAGGAGGGCAGCGGGAGGAAATGAGCAGTTCTTC
v_gene: TRBV7-9; d_gene: -; abundance: many; j_gene: TRBJ2-3; CDR3aa: CASSLGEGGAATDTQYF; CDR3nt: TGTGCCAGCAGCTTAGGAGAAGGGGGTGCTGCCACAGATACGCAGTATTTT
v_gene: TRBV7-9; d_gene: TRBD1; abundance: many; j_gene: TRBJ2-2; CDR3aa: CASSPRDRVAGELFF; CDR3nt: TGTGCCAGCAGCCCCCGGGACAGGGTTGCCGGGGAGCTGTTTTTT
v_gene: TRBV7-9; d_gene: -; abundance: many; j_gene: TRBJ2-3; CDR3aa: CASSLTSDPDTQYF; CDR3nt: TGTGCCAGCAGCTTAACCTCGGATCCAGATACGCAGTATTTT
v_gene: TRBV6-6; d_gene: -; abundance: -; j_gene: TRBJ2-3; CDR3aa: CASTKSYGPGTDTQYF; CDR3nt: TGTGCCAGCACCAAGTCCTACGGACCCGGCACAGATACGCAGTATTTT
v_gene: TRBV11-1; d_gene: -; abundance: -; j_gene: TRBJ2-1; CDR3aa: CASSPYVRGMNNEQFF; CDR3nt: TGTGCCAGCAGCCCTTACGTTAGGGGGATGAACAATGAGCAGTTCTTC
v_gene: TRBV20-1; d_gene: -; abundance: few; j_gene: TRBJ2-3; CDR3aa: CSAGDTSSTDTQYF; CDR3nt: TGCAGTGCCGGGGACACCTCTAGCACAGATACGCAGTATTTT
v_gene: TRBV11-2; d_gene: -; abundance: -; j_gene: TRBJ2-1; CDR3aa: CASSLPGQNFNEQFF; CDR3nt: TGTGCCAGCAGCCTCCCGGGGCAGAACTTCAATGAGCAGTTCTTC
v_gene: TRBV6-1; d_gene: -; abundance: many; j_gene: TRBJ2-7; CDR3aa: CASSYAQAVYEQYF; CDR3nt: TGTGCCAGCAGTTATGCCCAGGCTGTCTACGAGCAGTACTTC
v_gene: TRBV6-6; d_gene: -; abundance: few; j_gene: TRBJ2-7; CDR3aa: CASKGVRGQNYEQYF; CDR3nt: TGTGCCAGCAAGGGGGTACGTGGACAGAACTACGAGCAGTACTTC
v_gene: TRBV30; d_gene: TRBD2; abundance: -; j_gene: TRBJ2-3; CDR3aa: CAWSWLAGTDTQYF; CDR3nt: TGTGCCTGGAGTTGGCTAGCGGGTACAGATACGCAGTATTTT
v_gene: TRBV28; d_gene: TRBD2; abundance: -; j_gene: TRBJ2-7; CDR3aa: CASSYGLGDLGEQYF; CDR3nt: TGTGCCAGCAGTTACGGACTAGGGGATCTAGGCGAGCAGTACTTC
v_gene: TRBV7-9; d_gene: TRBD1; abundance: few; j_gene: TRBJ2-7; CDR3aa: CASSGPGQQLKSSYEQYF; CDR3nt: TGTGCCAGCAGCGGACCGGGACAGCAACTCAAAAGCTCCTACGAGCAGTACTTC
v_gene: TRBV2; d_gene: -; abundance: -; j_gene: TRBJ2-5; CDR3aa: CASRKESETQYF; CDR3nt: TGTGCCAGTCGAAAAGAGTCAGAGACCCAGTACTTC
v_gene: TRBV10-3; d_gene: -; abundance: -; j_gene: TRBJ1-1; CDR3aa: CAIRFTVDTEAFF; CDR3nt: TGTGCCATCAGGTTTACAGTGGACACTGAAGCTTTCTTT
v_gene: TRBV4-3; d_gene: TRBD1; abundance: many; j_gene: TRBJ1-1; CDR3aa: CASSLGTGLMAEAFF; CDR3nt: TGCGCCAGCAGCCTAGGGACAGGGCTGATGGCTGAAGCTTTCTTT